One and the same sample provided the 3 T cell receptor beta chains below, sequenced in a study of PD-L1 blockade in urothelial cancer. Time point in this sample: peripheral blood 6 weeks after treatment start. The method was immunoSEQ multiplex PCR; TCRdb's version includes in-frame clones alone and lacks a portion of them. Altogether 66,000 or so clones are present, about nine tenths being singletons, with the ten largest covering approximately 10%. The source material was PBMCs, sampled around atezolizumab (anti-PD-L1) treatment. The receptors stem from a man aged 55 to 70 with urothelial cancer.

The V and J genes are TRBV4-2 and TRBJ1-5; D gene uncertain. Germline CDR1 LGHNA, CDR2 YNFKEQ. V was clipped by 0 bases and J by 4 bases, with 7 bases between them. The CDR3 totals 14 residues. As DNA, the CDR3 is TGTGCCAGCAGCCAAGATTCCGGGAATCAGCCCCAGCATTTT. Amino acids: CASSQDSGNQPQHF.

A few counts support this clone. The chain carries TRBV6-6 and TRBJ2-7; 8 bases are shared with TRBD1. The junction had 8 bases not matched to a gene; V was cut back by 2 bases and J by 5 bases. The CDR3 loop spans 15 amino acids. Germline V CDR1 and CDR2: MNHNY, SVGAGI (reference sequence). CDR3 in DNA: TGTGCCAGCAGTTACCACAGACAGGGGCCGGACGAGCAGTACTTC. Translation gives CASSYHRQGPDEQYF.

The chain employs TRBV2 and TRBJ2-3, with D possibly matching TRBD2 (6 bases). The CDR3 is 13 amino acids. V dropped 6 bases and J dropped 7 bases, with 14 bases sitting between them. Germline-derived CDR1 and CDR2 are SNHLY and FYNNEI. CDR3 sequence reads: CASRPAGRNTQYF. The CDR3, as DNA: TGTGCCAGCAGGCCGGCGGGGAGAAATACGCAGTATTTT.